The 10 T cell receptor beta chains in this list originate from one sample, sequenced in a study of Ad26.COV2.S vaccination and SARS-CoV-2 variants. The assay was immunoSEQ multiplex PCR, and TCRdb's table has in-frame clones only and misses some. The repertoire consists of more than 120,000 clones, with 75% to 90% occurring once and the leading ten covering 5%. Sequencing was performed on peripheral blood, taken after recovery from COVID-19. All receptors come from a human donor who had recovered from COVID-19.

The chain has TRBV11-2 and TRBJ2-1; D is perhaps TRBD1 (6 bases). Germline assignment: CDR1 SGHAT and CDR2 FQNNGV. With 3 bases removed from V and 9 bases from J, the gap between germline ends came to 12 bases. This CDR3 has 13 amino acids. The CDR3 loop is CASSFVQGGEQFF. The CDR3 coding sequence is TGTGCCAGCAGCTTCGTACAGGGCGGTGAGCAGTTCTTC.

This chain links TRBV11-2 with TRBJ2-5, with 7 bases lining up with TRBD2. Germline V gives CDR1 SGHAT, CDR2 FQNNGV. The CDR3 has 15 residues. V was pared by 3 bases and J by 0 bases, with 4 bases of the junction left unmatched. The CDR3 DNA is TGTGCCAGCAGCTTGAGCGGGGTGTACCAAGAGACCCAGTACTTC. This sequence encodes CASSLSGVYQETQYF.

This clone occurred a few times. The V call is TRBV27, the J call TRBJ2-7; D is undetermined. Germline-derived CDR1 and CDR2 are MNHEY and SMNVEV (reference sequence). V shed 3 bases and J shed 3 bases, with 9 bases lying between them. This CDR3 region has 13 residues. CDR3 bases: TGTGCCAGCAGTTTGGGTAGATACTACGAGCAGTACTTC. Translated: CASSLGRYYEQYF.

This clone came up a few times. The chain joins TRBV15 to TRBJ1-6; D unclear. V was cut by 5 bases and J by 9 bases, with 11 bases left in between. Germline-derived CDR1 and CDR2 are LNHNV and YYDKDF (reference sequence). This CDR3 has 13 amino acids. CDR3 region: CATSDPGSSPLHF. The CDR3 DNA is TGTGCCACCAGCGACCCTGGGAGTTCACCCCTCCACTTT.

Of note for this clone: Within the sample, other DNA sequences also encode this same CDR3. V gene TRBV13 combines with J gene TRBJ2-3; 12 bases map to TRBD2. V lost 4 bases to trimming and J lost 5 bases; unmatched junction nucleotides: 16. Per germline, CDR1 PRHDT and CDR2 FYEKMQ (reference sequence). The CDR3 is 19 amino acids. The CDR3 here is CASSSRLAGGLGGRDTQYF. CDR3 in DNA: TGTGCCAGCAGCTCAAGGCTAGCGGGGGGGCTCGGGGGCAGAGATACGCAGTATTTT.

This chain connects TRBV6-5 to TRBJ1-2; D gene unclear. V lost 6 bases, J lost 6 bases, and 11 bases lay in between. The length of the CDR3 is 12 residues. Germline V gene sequence: CDR1 MNHEY, CDR2 SVGAGI. CDR3 in amino acids: CASSAGRDGYTF. The CDR3 DNA follows: TGTGCCAGCAGCGCGGGCCGGGATGGCTACACCTTC.

The V call is TRBV5-5, the J call TRBJ1-3, with 7 bases identical to TRBD1. The CDR3 contains 15 residues. V was pared by 4 bases and J by 1 base, with 5 bases of the junction left unmatched. Germline assignment: CDR1 SGHKS and CDR2 YYEKEE (reference sequence). The CDR3 spells CASSPDRTSGNTIYF. The CDR3 DNA reads TGTGCCAGCAGCCCGGACAGGACGTCTGGAAACACCATATATTTT. The whole variable domain, remainder taken from reference TRBV5-5 and TRBJ1-3, is DAGVTQSPTHLIKTRGQQVTLRCSPISGHKSVSWYQQVLGQGPQFIFQYYEKEERGRGNFPDRFSARQFPNYSSELNVNALLLGDSALYLCASSPDRTSGNTIYFGEGSWLTVV.

The V gene is TRBV7-9, the J gene TRBJ2-2; D could derive from TRBD1 or TRBD2 (5 bases each). V lost 8 bases and J 1 base, leaving 14 bases between the germline ends. Germline assignment: CDR1 SEHNR and CDR2 FQNEAQ (reference sequence). This CDR3 region has 15 residues. The CDR3 loop reads CASGTGTVNTGELFF. In DNA form, the CDR3 reads TGTGCCAGCGGAACCGGGACGGTGAACACCGGGGAGCTGTTTTTT.

The table lists this clone with a count of one. V and J are TRBV14 and TRBJ1-2; D ambiguous. The CDR3 is 12 amino acids. The V gene lost 0 bases and the J gene lost 5 bases, with 4 bases spanning the gap. Germline V gene sequence: CDR1 SGHDN, CDR2 FVKESK. The CDR3 region is CASSQEGYGYTF. The CDR3 DNA is TGTGCCAGCAGCCAAGAAGGGTATGGCTACACCTTC. The variable domain in full, completed from reference TRBV14 and TRBJ1-2, reads EAGVTQFPSHSVIEKGQTVTLRCDPISGHDNLYWYRRVMGKEIKFLLHFVKESKQDESGMPNNRFLAERTGGTYSTLKVQPAELEDSGVYFCASSQEGYGYTFGSGTRLTVV.

This clone turned up a few times. The chain employs TRBV11-3 and TRBJ1-6, with D hard to call. V was cut by 0 bases and J by 7 bases, with 7 bases left in between. Germline V CDR1 and CDR2: SGHNT, YENEEA. This CDR3 contains 14 residues. CDR3 DNA sequence: TGTGCCAGCAGCTTAGATGGGAGGAATTCACCCCTCCACTTT. This codes for CASSLDGRNSPLHF.